Listed below are T cell receptor beta chains from one sample, sequenced in a study of T cell responses to AZD1222 COVID-19 vaccine. The repertoire was sequenced with immunoSEQ multiplex PCR; TCRdb's copy has only in-frame clones and lacks some. Among around 150,000 clones listed, around 90% were seen once. The sequenced sample was peripheral blood, obtained on day 0 of AZD1222 vaccination. These receptors originate from an adult in good health. The CDR3 runs from the conserved cysteine through the conserved F or W. D genes are given only for firm matches. Rows give clone size only sometimes, using once, few, many, or a class for an expanded clone.

-	TRBV5-1	TRBJ1-1	-	CASSKAPDVSEAFF	TGCGCCAGCAGCAAGGCCCCCGACGTTTCGGAAGCTTTCTTT
TRBD1	TRBV5-6	TRBJ2-5	-	CASSFPGTAQETQYF	TGTGCCAGCAGCTTCCCAGGGACAGCCCAAGAGACCCAGTACTTC
-	TRBV4-3	TRBJ1-4	once	CASSQDLGGNHEKLFF	TGCGCCAGCAGCCAAGATTTGGGTGGAAACCATGAAAAACTGTTTTTT
-	TRBV28	TRBJ1-1	-	CASSGETTMNTEAFF	TGTGCCAGCAGTGGGGAGACCACTATGAACACTGAAGCTTTCTTT
-	TRBV7-2	TRBJ1-6	-	CASSSNPYSPLHF	TGTGCCAGCAGCTCGAATCCATATTCACCCCTCCACTTT
-	TRBV7-9	TRBJ1-4	-	CASSPGGTNEKLFF	TGTGCCAGCAGCCCGGGCGGCACTAATGAAAAACTGTTTTTT
TRBD1	TRBV27	TRBJ2-2	once	CASRPRFAGQGARNTGELFF	TGTGCCAGCAGGCCTAGATTTGCGGGACAGGGGGCGAGAAACACCGGGGAGCTGTTTTTT
-	TRBV5-1	TRBJ2-2	-	CASSWSKGQLTGELFF	TGCGCCAGCAGCTGGAGCAAAGGGCAGTTAACCGGGGAGCTGTTTTTT
-	TRBV27	TRBJ2-7	-	CASSLGGPREQYF	TGTGCCAGCAGTTTAGGGGGACCTAGGGAGCAGTACTTC
-	TRBV4-3	TRBJ1-1	-	CASSQEWGNTEAFF	TGCGCCAGCAGCCAAGAATGGGGGAACACTGAAGCTTTCTTT
TRBD1	TRBV6-5	TRBJ1-1	-	CASRGTGGVAEAFF	TGTGCCAGCAGGGGGACAGGGGGCGTCGCTGAAGCTTTCTTT
TRBD1	TRBV3-1/TRBV3-2	TRBJ2-7	-	CASSHPTGTGFYEQYF	TGTGCCAGCAGCCACCCGACCGGGACAGGGTTCTACGAGCAGTACTTC
-	TRBV7-3	TRBJ1-1	-	CASSPSNGVAAFF	TGTGCCAGCAGCCCCTCTAATGGGGTGGCAGCTTTCTTT
TRBD2	TRBV7-2	TRBJ2-1	-	CASSFRGLAGNNEQFF	TGTGCCAGCAGCTTTCGGGGTCTAGCGGGGAACAATGAGCAGTTCTTC
-	TRBV15	TRBJ1-2	-	CATSRDRPATKMDGYTF	TGTGCCACCAGCAGAGATAGGCCGGCCACCAAGATGGATGGCTACACCTTC
TRBD1	TRBV7-2	TRBJ1-5	-	CASSLLDRFNQPQHF	TGTGCCAGCAGCCTATTGGACAGGTTCAATCAGCCCCAGCATTTT
-	TRBV5-1	TRBJ2-2	-	CASSLEGSGELFF	TGCGCCAGCAGCTTGGAAGGGTCCGGGGAGCTGTTTTTT
TRBD1	TRBV4-2	TRBJ1-2	-	CASSLDRDGYTF	TGTGCCAGCAGCCTCGACAGGGATGGCTACACCTTC